Below, 28 T cell receptor beta chains from the same sample are listed, as sequenced in a study of T cells in Graves' hyperthyroidism and ophthalmopathy. Regions amplified from RNA transcripts were the TCR beta CDR3 regions. First-round RT-PCR with HTBI primers amplified the TCR CDR3 region. TCRdb recomputed calls from the multiplex PCR reads with MiXCR, one row per CDR3 protein. This sample has some 570,000 distinct CDR3 sequences, with more than 15% found just once. The specimen sequenced was blood. The receptors derive from a woman between 18 and 29 years old with Graves' ophthalmopathy.

This clonotype was observed many times. This chain uses TRBV11-2 with TRBJ1-2; no firm D call. The CDR3 totals 13 residues. The ends were cut back, 1 base at V and 8 bases at J, with 11 bases in the middle. Germline CDR1 SGHAT, CDR2 FQNNGV. The CDR3 region is CASSLVGRKGYTF. The CDR3 DNA reads TGTGCCAGCAGCTTAGTAGGGAGAAAGGGCTACACCTTC.

At least ten counts were recorded for this clonotype. The chain couples TRBV30 to TRBJ2-7, with a tentative D call TRBD2 (5 bases). Trimming pared 3 bases from V and 2 bases from J, leaving 8 bases between. CDR3 length: 12 amino acids. Germline V gives CDR1 GTSNPN, CDR2 SVGIG (reference sequence). The CDR3 reads CAWSGETYEQYF. The CDR3 nucleotides read TGTGCCTGGAGCGGGGAGACCTACGAGCAGTACTTC. Combining the CDR3 with reference TRBV30 and TRBJ2-7 gives the whole variable domain SQTIHQWPATLVQPVGSPLSLECTVEGTSNPNLYWYRQAAGRGLQLLFYSVGIGQISSEVPQNLSASRPQDRQFILSSKKLLLSDSGFYLCAWSGETYEQYFGPGTRLTVT.

This clonotype was seen ten or more times. The rearrangement joins TRBV3-1 to TRBJ2-3; the D gene is possibly TRBD2 (5 bases). Trimming took off 4 bases at V and 1 base at J, with 12 bases between the two ends. This CDR3 comprises 15 residues. Germline loops: CDR1 LGHDT, CDR2 YNNKEL (reference sequence). The CDR3 loop is CASSRPGAGTDTQYF. The DNA of the CDR3 is TGTGCCAGCAGCCGGCCAGGAGCGGGCACAGATACGCAGTATTTT.

This clonotype was seen repeatedly, ten times or more. This chain connects TRBV7-8 to TRBJ1-1, with a tentative D call TRBD1 (5 bases). Per the germline V gene, CDR1 is SGHVS and CDR2 is FQNEAQ. The CDR3 runs to 14 residues. V shed 2 bases and J shed 1 base, with 8 bases lying between them. CDR3 protein: CASSLSGSNTEAFF. CDR3 nucleotides: TGTGCCAGCAGCTTATCAGGGTCGAACACTGAAGCTTTCTTT.

At least ten counts were recorded for this clonotype. The CDR3 coding sequence is TGTGCCAGCAGAGTCAGGGTGACGGCGAACACCGGGGAGCTGTTTTTT. This gives the protein CASRVRVTANTGELFF. The V gene is TRBV6-1, the J gene TRBJ2-2; a possible D gene is TRBD1 (5 bases). Trimming pared 6 bases from V and 0 bases from J, leaving 14 bases between. Germline CDR1 is MNHNS and CDR2 is SASEGT. The CDR3 covers 16 residues.

CDR3 bases: TGTGCCAGCAGCCGGACAGGTTCCAATTCGGGGACCGGGGAGCTGTTTTTT. This gives the protein CASSRTGSNSGTGELFF. J is TRBJ2-2 and V is TRBV7-2, with 7 nucleotides matching TRBD1. The J segment lost 5 bases and the V segment lost 5 bases, leaving 14 bases of the junction unmatched. This CDR3 comprises 17 residues. Germline CDR1 reads SGHTA; CDR2 reads FQGNSA.

The chain employs TRBV5-1 and TRBJ1-1; D unclear. V lost 0 bases to trimming and J lost 11 bases, with 14 bases between them. The CDR3 loop spans 13 amino acids. Germline V CDR1 and CDR2: SGHRS, YFSETQ. The CDR3 sequence is CASSLGDLSQAFF. DNA for the CDR3: TGCGCCAGCAGCTTGGGGGATCTGTCTCAGGCTTTCTTT.

The V gene is TRBV7-9, the J gene TRBJ1-2; the match to TRBD1 covers 12 bases. The V and J ends lost 0 bases and 4 bases, in that order; junction bases with no gene match: 6. This CDR3 is 17 amino acids long. CDR1 SEHNR and CDR2 FQNEAQ come from the germline V gene (reference sequence). The DNA for the CDR3 is TGTGCCAGCAGCTTAGCGGACCGGGACAGGGGGCCCTATGGCTACACCTTC. Protein product: CASSLADRDRGPYGYTF.

This clonotype occurred a few times. This chain joins TRBV4-1 and TRBJ1-6; the match to TRBD1 covers 9 bases. From germline, CDR1 is MGHRA and CDR2 YSYEKL. The CDR3 runs 15 residues. Trimming at V came to 0 bases and at J to 9 bases, leaving 3 bases not matched to a gene. CDR3 bases: TGCGCCAGCAGCCAAGAGGACAGGGGTGGTTCACCCCTCCACTTT. Amino acid sequence: CASSQEDRGGSPLHF.

Comments on this clonotype: A read error is possible here, since a much larger clone lies one base away. This chain joins TRBV7-9 and TRBJ2-1; 10 bases match TRBD2. The germline gives CDR1 SEHNR, CDR2 FQNEAQ (reference sequence). CDR3 size: 16 residues. The DNA of the CDR3 is TGTGCCAGCAGCTTACCCCGAGCTAGCGGGAGCAATAAGCAGTTCTTC. Encoded protein: CASSLPRASGSNKQFF.

This clonotype is labeled as medium-sized (0.01 to 0.1%). V and J are TRBV28 and TRBJ2-7, with a weak D call TRBD2 (5 bases). V lost 5 bases and J 2 bases, leaving 16 bases between the germline ends. The CDR3 is 15 amino acids. The germline V gene encodes CDR1 MDHEN and CDR2 SYDVKM. The CDR3 loop reads CASSPLSGETYEQYF. CDR3 coding DNA: TGTGCCAGCAGTCCCCTGAGCGGCGAAACCTACGAGCAGTACTTC. The complete variable domain, with remaining parts taken from reference TRBV28 and TRBJ2-7, reads DVKVTQSSRYLVKRTGEKVFLECVQDMDHENMFWYRQDPGLGLRLIYFSYDVKMKEKGDIPEGYSVSREKKERFSLILESASTNQTSMYLCASSPLSGETYEQYFGPGTRLTVT.

The chain carries TRBV6-1 and TRBJ1-5; the match to TRBD1 covers 7 bases. The J segment lost 0 bases and the V segment lost 10 bases, leaving 3 bases of the junction unmatched. Germline assignment: CDR1 MNHNS and CDR2 SASEGT. This CDR3 region has 13 residues. The CDR3 reads CATGDSSNQPQHF. The CDR3, as DNA: TGTGCCACCGGGGACAGTAGCAATCAGCCCCAGCATTTT.

This clonotype was counted a few times. The V and J genes are TRBV30 and TRBJ1-3; D perhaps matches TRBD1 (5 bases). The CDR3 spans 15 residues. Germline V CDR1 and CDR2: GTSNPN, SVGIG (reference sequence). Trimming shortened V by 3 bases and J by 0 bases, and 12 bases separated the two germline ends. This CDR3 reads CAWSLTGSSGNTIYF. CDR3 bases: TGTGCCTGGAGCCTCACAGGTTCCTCTGGAAACACCATATATTTT.

This clonotype was observed a few times. The rearrangement uses TRBV24-1 and TRBJ2-2; D gene uncertain. The CDR3 spans 12 residues. Trimming cost V 9 bases and J 5 bases, with 9 bases left between them. Germline V gene data show CDR1 as KGHDR and CDR2 as SFDVKD. The CDR3: CATAQGTGELFF. CDR3 DNA: TGTGCCACCGCCCAAGGGACCGGGGAGCTGTTTTTT.

Ten or more counts support this clonotype. V and J are TRBV11-2 and TRBJ2-5; unclear D gene. Germline assignment: CDR1 SGHAT and CDR2 FQNNGV. There are 15 residues in the CDR3. Between the trimmed V and J ends, which lost 5 bases and 3 bases, there was a span of 16 bases. The DNA of the CDR3 is TGTGCCAGCAGCGATATTGACATGGTTGAAGAGACCCAGTACTTC. It codes for CASSDIDMVEETQYF.

This chain uses TRBV5-1 with TRBJ1-6, with TRBD1 matching 10 bases. The CDR3 is made up of 15 amino acids. Germline lookup yields CDR1 SGHRS and CDR2 YFSETQ. The J segment lost 14 bases and the V segment lost 3 bases, leaving 11 bases of the junction unmatched. The CDR3, as DNA: TGCGCCAGCAGCTCGACAGGGGGCGCAGGGTCCGCCCTCCACTTT. Its protein is CASSSTGGAGSALHF.

This clonotype was counted many times. The V call is TRBV28, the J call TRBJ2-7; a weak D match, TRBD1 (5 bases). V lost 0 bases, J lost 2 bases, and 5 bases lay in between. Germline V CDR1 and CDR2: MDHEN, SYDVKM. The CDR3 is 13 residues long. CDR3 nucleotides: TGTGCCAGCAGTTTATGGGACACCTACGAGCAGTACTTC. It translates to CASSLWDTYEQYF.

CDR3 residues: CSARAYSQGLRSYEQYF. CDR3 bases: TGCAGTGCTAGGGCCTACTCTCAGGGGCTCCGCTCCTACGAGCAGTACTTC. The rearrangement uses TRBV20-1 and TRBJ2-7, with a possible D match to TRBD1 (6 bases). Germline V gene data show CDR1 as DFQATT and CDR2 as SNEGSKA (reference sequence). This CDR3 region has 17 residues. Trimming took 3 bases from V and 0 from J, leaving 21 bases between them.

The chain recombines TRBV7-6 with TRBJ1-1; no clear D. The CDR3 extends over 15 amino acids. The germline CDR1 and CDR2 sequences are SGHVS and FNYEAQ. Between the trimmed V and J ends, which lost 4 bases and 4 bases, there was a span of 16 bases. The CDR3 bases are TGTGCCAGCAGCTCCAACACCCTCCGGGGCACTGAAGCTTTCTTT. Translation gives CASSSNTLRGTEAFF.

This clonotype was picked up many times. The chain couples TRBV3-1 to TRBJ2-1; D uncertain. This CDR3 is 14 amino acids long. Trimming shortened V by 2 bases and J by 6 bases, and 11 bases separated the two germline ends. Germline CDR1 LGHDT, CDR2 YNNKEL (reference sequence). The CDR3: CASSQLLVPNEQFF. CDR3 sequence (DNA): TGTGCCAGCAGCCAACTGCTAGTTCCCAATGAGCAGTTCTTC.

In its sample, this clonotype was seen a few times. The chain recombines TRBV4-2 with TRBJ1-2; D ambiguous. This CDR3 comprises 15 residues. Germline CDR1 is LGHNA and CDR2 is YNFKEQ. Trimming removed 3 bases from V and 4 bases from J, with 15 bases in between. The CDR3 sequence: CASSQDAGQTYGYTF. CDR3 bases: TGTGCCAGCAGCCAGGACGCGGGTCAGACCTATGGCTACACCTTC.

The chain links TRBV14 to TRBJ2-7; D might be TRBD2 (6 bases). CDR1 is SGHDN, CDR2 FVKESK, per germline. The CDR3 sequence is 13 residues long. Trimming pared 5 bases from V and 1 base from J, leaving 9 bases between. The CDR3 spells CASSSLASYEQYF. CDR3 nucleotides: TGTGCCAGCAGCTCTCTAGCGTCCTACGAGCAGTACTTC. The whole variable domain, filled in from reference TRBV14 and TRBJ2-7, reads EAGVTQFPSHSVIEKGQTVTLRCDPISGHDNLYWYRRVMGKEIKFLLHFVKESKQDESGMPNNRFLAERTGGTYSTLKVQPAELEDSGVYFCASSSLASYEQYFGPGTRLTVT.

This clonotype was detected many times. The chain links TRBV20-1 to TRBJ2-1; 9 bases are a match to TRBD2. The CDR3 runs to 15 residues. J was trimmed by 4 bases and V by 3 bases; bases with no gene match: 7. In germline, CDR1 is DFQATT, CDR2 SNEGSKA (reference sequence). This CDR3 is CSARAITSGYNEQFF. CDR3 coding DNA: TGCAGTGCTAGGGCAATAACTAGCGGGTACAATGAGCAGTTCTTC.

V and J are TRBV18 and TRBJ1-1; 9 bases line up with TRBD1. Trimming removed 0 bases from V and 11 bases from J; junction bases left unmatched: 10. The length of the CDR3 is 15 residues. CDR1 is KGHSH and CDR2 is LQKENI in the germline V gene. This CDR3 reads CASSPPGQGQYGAFF. Written as DNA, the CDR3 is TGTGCCAGCTCACCACCGGGACAGGGACAATATGGGGCTTTCTTT.

This clonotype was detected many times. The chain joins TRBV6-5 to TRBJ1-5, with D perhaps TRBD1 (6 bases). V was pared by 1 base and J by 0 bases, with 16 bases between. There are 18 residues in the CDR3. The germline CDR1 and CDR2 sequences are MNHEY and SVGAGI. CDR3 protein: CASSYFSWTDLSNQPQHF. CDR3 DNA: TGTGCCAGCAGTTACTTCTCGTGGACAGATCTTAGCAATCAGCCCCAGCATTTT.

The rearrangement joins TRBV12-5 to TRBJ2-3; 9 bases match TRBD2. CDR1 and CDR2 (germline): LGHNT, FRNRAP. Trimming at V came to 6 bases and at J to 5 bases, leaving 9 bases not matched to a gene. This CDR3 region has 15 residues. The CDR3 bases are TGTGCTAGTGGCCCAGGCGGGGGGGCTGGAGATACGCAGTATTTT. This codes for CASGPGGGAGDTQYF.

This chain connects TRBV20-1 to TRBJ2-5; D may correspond to TRBD1 or TRBD2 (5 bases each). This CDR3 region has 14 residues. Germline loops: CDR1 DFQATT, CDR2 SNEGSKA (reference sequence). The V gene lost 1 base and the J gene lost 2 bases, with 11 bases spanning the gap. The CDR3 DNA is TGCAGTGCTAGAGCCCGGGACGAACAAGAGACCCAGTACTTC. Amino acids: CSARARDEQETQYF.

This clonotype was counted between two and nine times. The chain combines TRBV20-1 with TRBJ2-5; either TRBD1 or TRBD2 may supply D (6 bases each). The V end lost 4 bases, the J end lost 2 bases, and 20 bases lay between the germline ends. CDR1 DFQATT and CDR2 SNEGSKA come from the germline V gene (reference sequence). This CDR3 comprises 16 residues. The CDR3 nucleotides read TGCAGTGCTAAGCCCTGGAGGGGGGAAGGGCAAGAGACCCAGTACTTC. Its translation is CSAKPWRGEGQETQYF.